The T cell receptor (beta chain) under discussion was sequenced for a study of identical twins. The germline V and J ends were trimmed by 6 bases and 6 bases, with 12 bases remaining between them. The CDR3 extends over 12 amino acids. In germline, CDR1 is MNHNY, CDR2 SVGAGI (reference sequence). This clonotype came up a few times. As yet, its antigen is unknown. TCRdb re-called the 5' RACE reads with MiXCR, one entry per CDR3 protein. The repertoire holds roughly 220,000 distinct CDR3 sequences, with roughly 7.1% as singletons. Broader study findings: Beta out-of-frame sequences showed weaker excess twin sharing. Insertions were fewer in abundant cord blood beta clonotypes, whereas memory repertoires showed none of this pattern.

A further study also used this sample, focusing on T cells expressing NK-cell markers. In that study: Sequencing of TCR beta repertoires drew on sorted CD3+CD56+NKG2C+, CD3+CD56+NKG2C- and CD3+CD56-NKG2C+ T cells. A handful of donors' CD3+CD56-NKG2C+ cells were dominated by the same clonotypes.

This sequence originates from a woman in her late teens or twenties in good health. This chain links TRBV6-6 with TRBJ2-7; D not certain. The sample consisted of CD8+ T cells sorted from blood. CDR3 sequence reads: CASSPVQGEQYF. The CDR3 DNA reads TGTGCCAGCAGCCCCGTACAAGGCGAGCAGTACTTC.